The source of this TCR beta chain is a study of long-term antiretroviral therapy in people with HIV. Study results and limitations: After ART, diversity increased yet remained lower than transplant donor controls. Older ART regimens may have been in use when blood was drawn between the mid-2000s and the late 2010s.

Of note for this clone: Its antigen is undetermined.

The assay, immunoSEQ v3.0, was run at survey level. Sequencing was designed to cover 40,000-50,000 T-cell genomes in each sample. Sequencing used immunoSEQ multiplex PCR; TCRdb keeps in-frame clones, though not all of them. Seen here are 10,000 to 15,000 clones, over 65% observed once, and the top ten hold about 14%. The CDR3 has 16 amino acids. Between the trimmed V and J ends, which lost 3 bases and 0 bases, there was a span of 14 bases. CDR1 and CDR2 from the germline V gene are LGHNA and YSLEER. J is TRBJ1-1 and V is TRBV4-3, with D unresolved. The sequence derives from a man between 35 and 55 years old with HIV. Sequenced here: unsorted PBMCs, sampled approximately 3.2 years before starting antiretroviral therapy. The CDR3 here is CASSHGLAELNTEAFF. The CDR3 DNA follows: TGCGCCAGCAGCCACGGGCTGGCAGAATTGAACACTGAAGCTTTCTTT.